This TCR beta chain came from a study of T cell repertoires in cytomegalovirus infection. Study-wide background: TCR beta signatures that were public indicated CMV infection and matching HLA type.

Points on this clonotype: Antigen: not known.

The CDR3 has 15 amino acids. Per the germline V gene, CDR1 is LNHDA and CDR2 is SQIVND (reference sequence). Trimming removed 0 bases from V and 4 bases from J, with 10 bases in between. TCRdb called the reads again in MiXCR, with one record for every CDR3 protein. The sample contains 900,000 to 950,000 distinct CDR3 sequences, approximately 31% of which appear only once. The sequence was obtained from a human donor in good health (CMV status not recorded). Some clones in this sample may be carry-over from other donors' samples. This rearrangement joins TRBV19 to TRBJ2-1, with D possibly being TRBD2 (6 bases). The specimen was cultured CD8+ T cells from PBMCs, collected from culture after CMV antigen stimulation. The CDR3 is CASSIEGAGYNEQFF. DNA for the CDR3: TGTGCCAGTAGTATAGAAGGGGCGGGGTACAATGAGCAGTTCTTC.